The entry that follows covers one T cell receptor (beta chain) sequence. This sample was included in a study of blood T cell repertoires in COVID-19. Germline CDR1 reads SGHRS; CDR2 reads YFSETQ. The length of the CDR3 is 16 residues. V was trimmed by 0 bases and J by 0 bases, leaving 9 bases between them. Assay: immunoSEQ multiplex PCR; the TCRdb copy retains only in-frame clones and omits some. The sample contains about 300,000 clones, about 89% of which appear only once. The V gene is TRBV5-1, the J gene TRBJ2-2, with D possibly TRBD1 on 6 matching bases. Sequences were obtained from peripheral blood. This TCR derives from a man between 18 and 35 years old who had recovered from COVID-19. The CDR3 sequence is CASSLAQGSNTGELFF. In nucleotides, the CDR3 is TGCGCCAGCAGCTTGGCACAGGGCTCGAACACCGGGGAGCTGTTTTTT.